These 25 T cell receptor beta chains were all obtained from the same sample, sequenced in a study of T cell clonality in common variable immunodeficiency (dated by TCRdb to 2015 to 2017). Library preparation was by the immunoSEQ multiplex PCR assay. TCRdb took this table from immuneACCESS and kept in-frame rearrangements with V and J called. Such tables lack part of the clones; where checked against another copy, unresolved V genes explain under half of the gap, and the rest is unexplained. The sample counts 35,000 or so clones, each observed more than once. The ten largest account for 0.95% of the sample. The specimen sequenced was peripheral blood mononuclear cells. These receptors all come from a person aged 18 to 70 in good health.

This clone came up many times. The read finishes 3 residues shy of the CDR3 end, and the germline J gene is used to complete it. The V call is TRBV5-5, the J call TRBJ2-3; TRBD2 agrees at 9 bases. Per germline, CDR1 SGHKS and CDR2 YYEKEE (reference sequence). CDR3 length: 15 amino acids. Trimming at V came to 0 bases and at J to 4 bases, leaving 3 bases not matched to a gene. The CDR3: CASSLGGREPDTQYF. The DNA read from the CDR3 is TGTGCCAGCAGCTTGGGCGGGAGGGAACCAGATACG.

This clone has a count of ten or more. At one end, the junction sequence differs from germline, possibly due to a read error. Sequencing ends 3 residues short of the CDR3 end; the germline J gene provides the rest. The chain carries TRBV4-2 and TRBJ1-2; 10 bases are shared with TRBD1. CDR1 and CDR2 (germline): LGHNA, YNFKEQ. The CDR3 sequence is 15 residues long. CDR3 DNA (partial): TGCGCCAGCAGCCAAGATGGACAGGGGGAAGGTGGC. Protein: CASSQDGQGEGG. The entire CDR3 protein reads CASSQDGQGEGGYTF.

The sample holds many counts of this clone. The read is 3 residues too short to cover the CDR3 end, so that end is filled in from the germline J gene. The chain carries TRBV20-1 and TRBJ2-2; D is undetermined. This CDR3 spans 17 amino acids. CDR1 is DFQATT and CDR2 is SNEGSKA in the germline V gene (reference sequence). Between the trimmed V and J ends, which lost 2 bases and 0 bases, there was a span of 16 bases. CDR3 in amino acids: CSARKPYRSANTGELFF. Partial CDR3 DNA: TGCAGTGCTAGAAAGCCTTATCGGTCTGCGAACACCGGGGAG.

This clone was picked up many times. The read stops 3 residues short of the end of the CDR3; the missing end is completed from the germline J gene. The rearrangement joins TRBV20-1 to TRBJ1-6; a weak D match, TRBD1 (5 bases). Germline V gives CDR1 DFQATT, CDR2 SNEGSKA (reference sequence). CDR3 length: 13 residues. The ends were cut back, 3 bases at V and 10 bases at J, with 13 bases in the middle. The sequenced part of the CDR3 DNA is TGCAGTGCTAGTCGCCAGGGAGGGTCACCC. It yields the protein CSASRQGGSP. The CDR3 in full is CSASRQGGSPLHF.

This clone was detected many times. With the read ending 3 residues before the CDR3 end, the germline J gene is used to fill in that end. The chain joins TRBV9 to TRBJ1-1; D might be TRBD1 (5 bases). The CDR3 covers 15 residues. Germline V gives CDR1 SGDLS, CDR2 YYNGEE. Trimming stripped 0 bases from V and 5 bases from J, with 14 bases between. CDR3: CASSVGWSRGTEAFF. CDR3 DNA, as far as it was read: TGTGCCAGCAGCGTAGGCTGGAGTAGGGGAACTGAA.

Ten or more counts support this clone. The sequenced fragment ends 3 residues before the CDR3 boundary, so the rest is inferred from the germline J gene. V gene TRBV9 combines with J gene TRBJ2-2; the match to TRBD2 covers 8 bases. Germline-derived CDR1 and CDR2 are SGDLS and YYNGEE. The CDR3 totals 14 residues. The J segment lost 2 bases and the V segment lost 6 bases, leaving 3 bases of the junction unmatched. Partial CDR3 DNA: TGTGCCAGCACGCGGGAGGTAAACACCGGGGAG. It encodes CASTREVNTGE. The whole CDR3 sequence is CASTREVNTGELFF. Combining the CDR3 with reference TRBV9 and TRBJ2-2 gives the whole variable domain DSGVTQTPKHLITATGQRVTLRCSPRSGDLSVYWYQQSLDQGLQFLIQYYNGEERAKGNILERFSAQQFPDLHSELNLSSLELGDSALYFCASTREVNTGELFFGEGSRLTVL.

This clone was recorded many times. Compared with germline, one end of the junction differs, possibly owing to a read error. The missing CDR3 end, 3 residues past where the read stops, is filled in from the germline J gene. The chain recombines TRBV4-2 with TRBJ1-2; D is unresolved. The CDR3 loop spans 17 amino acids. Germline loops: CDR1 LGHNA, CDR2 YNFKEQ. CDR3 sequence reads: CASSQDGQESNTYGYTF. The covered CDR3 bases are TGCGCCAGCAGCCAAGATGGCCAGGAGTCTAACACCTATGGC.

This clone has ten or more counts. The observed sequence ends 3 residues before the CDR3 terminus, with the missing tail filled in from the germline J gene. The sample has other DNA sequences that encode this CDR3 too. The chain links TRBV20-1 to TRBJ2-7; TRBD2 matches at 8 bases. The ends lost 3 bases at V and 3 bases at J; junction bases unmatched: 4. The CDR3 length is 13 residues. Germline V gene data show CDR1 as DFQATT and CDR2 as SNEGSKA (reference sequence). The sequenced CDR3 bases are TGCAGTGCTAGGGGGGGGACTAGCTACGAG. This gives the protein CSARGGTSYE. The entire CDR3 protein reads CSARGGTSYEQYF.

In its sample, this clone was seen many times. Read data end 3 residues before the CDR3 end; the end is taken from the germline J gene. The chain carries TRBV13 and TRBJ1-3; TRBD1 matches at 7 bases. The length of the CDR3 is 17 residues. Germline V gene data show CDR1 as PRHDT and CDR2 as FYEKMQ (reference sequence). Trimming cost V 5 bases and J 0 bases; bases outside gene matches: 10. This CDR3 is CASSTYLGQHSGNTIYF. The covered CDR3 bases are TGTGCCAGCAGCACCTACCTGGGACAGCACTCTGGAAACACC.

CDR3 DNA (partial): TGTGCCACTATCAGGAGCCCAGAAGAGACC. This codes for CATIRSPEET. The full CDR3 is CATIRSPEETQYF. The rearrangement uses TRBV6-2 or TRBV6-3 and TRBJ2-5; no firm D call. From the germline J gene comes the end of the CDR3, since the read stops 3 residues before it. The V end lost 10 bases, the J end lost 3 bases, and 15 bases lay between the germline ends. Germline V gene data show CDR1 as MNHEY and CDR2 as SVGEGT. The CDR3 is 13 residues long.

Only a few counts were recorded for this clone. Read coverage stops 3 residues before the CDR3 terminus; the germline J gene supplies the remainder. The chain uses TRBV7-9 and TRBJ1-5; TRBD1 is a possible D gene (6 bases). V gave up 5 bases and J gave up 9 bases, with 11 bases separating them. Germline V gene data show CDR1 as SEHNR and CDR2 as FQNEAQ (reference sequence). The CDR3 is 12 residues long. This chain's CDR3 is CASSITGTPQHF. Partial CDR3 DNA: TGTGCCAGCAGCATAACAGGGACGCCC.

This clone came up many times. CDR3 residues: CASSQEKRGLNEQFF. Incomplete CDR3 DNA: TGTGCCAGCAGCCAAGAGAAAAGGGGCCTCAATGAG. The genes are TRBV3-1 (or the pseudogene TRBV3-2) and TRBJ2-1; D is perhaps TRBD1 (5 bases). Read coverage stops 3 residues before the CDR3 terminus; the germline J gene supplies the remainder. The V gene's germline CDR1 is LGHDT and CDR2 YNNKEL (reference sequence). V was shortened by 0 bases and J by 6 bases, with 12 bases between the two germline ends. The CDR3 extends over 15 amino acids.

This clone was seen a few times. The missing CDR3 end, 3 residues past where the read stops, is filled in from the germline J gene. The V and J genes are TRBV7-6 and TRBJ2-5; a possible D gene is TRBD2 (6 bases). V was trimmed by 5 bases and J by 1 base, leaving 20 bases between them. This CDR3 has 17 residues. The germline gives CDR1 SGHVS, CDR2 FNYEAQ. The sequenced CDR3 bases are TGTGCCAGCAGCCCCCCGGGGGTCGGGCTACTCCAAGAGACC. Amino acids: CASSPPGVGLLQET. The full CDR3 sequence reads CASSPPGVGLLQETQYF.

Many counts were recorded for this clone. The read halts 3 residues ahead of the CDR3 end, with the missing end drawn from the germline J gene. This rearrangement joins TRBV19 to TRBJ2-7; 8 bases fit TRBD1. Trimming cost V 7 bases and J 4 bases; bases outside gene matches: 9. This CDR3 has 14 amino acids. Germline V gives CDR1 LNHDA, CDR2 SQIVND (reference sequence). Partial CDR3 DNA: TGTGCCAGTAAAAAGGGCACAGGGGGTTACGAG. This encodes CASKKGTGGYE. The full CDR3 sequence reads CASKKGTGGYEQYF.

This clone occurred many times. The sequence runs out 3 residues before the end of the CDR3; the remainder is reconstructed from the germline J gene. The chain couples TRBV20-1 to TRBJ1-5; D possibly corresponds to TRBD1 (6 bases). Germline-derived CDR1 and CDR2 are DFQATT and SNEGSKA (reference sequence). Trimming took 5 bases from V and 0 from J, leaving 17 bases between them. This CDR3 comprises 16 residues. CDR3 loop: CSAGGPQGTSNQPQHF. CDR3 DNA (partial): TGCAGTGCTGGAGGACCACAGGGAACTAGCAATCAGCCC.

This clone was recorded many times. Read sequence stops 3 residues before the CDR3 end, and the germline J gene provides the missing end. The chain recombines TRBV30 with TRBJ2-7; TRBD1 is a possible D gene (5 bases). V was pared by 5 bases and J by 5 bases, with 16 bases between. Germline CDR1 and CDR2: GTSNPN and SVGIG (reference sequence). The CDR3 is 13 residues long. The CDR3 DNA, read in part, is TGTGCCTGGGAGGCAGGGCCCGCGCACGAG. It yields the protein CAWEAGPAHE. The full CDR3 protein reads CAWEAGPAHEQYF. Full variable domain (rest looked up from reference TRBV30 and TRBJ2-7): SQTIHQWPATLVQPVGSPLSLECTVEGTSNPNLYWYRQAAGRGLQLLFYSVGIGQISSEVPQNLSASRPQDRQFILSSKKLLLSDSGFYLCAWEAGPAHEQYFGPGTRLTVT.

This clone has at least ten counts. Coverage ceases 3 residues before the CDR3 finishes, and the germline J gene fills in the end. V gene TRBV20-1 combines with J gene TRBJ2-5; TRBD1 agrees at 7 bases. CDR3 size: 15 residues. Germline CDR1 and CDR2: DFQATT and SNEGSKA (reference sequence). Losses at the gene ends were 6 bases for V and 5 bases for J; bases not matched to a gene: 15. CDR3 in amino acids: CSASGGTVGFETQYF. The CDR3 bases that were read are TGCAGTGCCAGCGGTGGGACAGTGGGGTTCGAGACC.

This clone was counted at least ten times. At one of its ends the junction is not consistent with the germline gene, which may arise from a read error. With the read ending 3 residues before the CDR3 end, the germline J gene is used to fill in that end. V usage is TRBV3-1 (or the pseudogene TRBV3-2) and J usage is TRBJ2-7; no definite D call. CDR1 is LGHDT and CDR2 is YNNKEL in the germline V gene (reference sequence). This CDR3 spans 11 amino acids. The CDR3 protein is CPSSQYYEQYF. CDR3 bases read: TGTCCCAGCAGCCAATACTACGAG.

This clone was seen a few times. Sequencing ends 3 residues short of the CDR3 end; the germline J gene provides the rest. The chain links TRBV6-2 or TRBV6-3 to TRBJ2-7; 8 bases are a match to TRBD2. In germline, CDR1 is MNHEY, CDR2 SVGEGT. This CDR3 has 15 residues. After removal of 0 bases from V and 4 bases from J, the junction contained 5 bases not matched to a gene. The CDR3 bases that were read are TGTGCCAGCAGTTACTCTGGCGGGGGGCCTTACGAG. Protein: CASSYSGGGPYE. The CDR3 as a whole reads CASSYSGGGPYEQYF.

There are many counts of this clone. Mismatch with germline at one junction end may stem from a read error. Read coverage stops 3 residues before the CDR3 terminus; the germline J gene supplies the remainder. The chain uses TRBV4-2 and TRBJ1-2; the D gene is possibly TRBD1 (5 bases). This CDR3 region has 17 residues. Looked up from germline, CDR1 is LGHNA and CDR2 is YNFKEQ. The sequenced part of the CDR3 DNA is TGCGCCAGCAGCCAAGGGGTGGCGGGGATGGATAACTATGGC. Its translation is CASSQGVAGMDNYG. The CDR3, in full, reads CASSQGVAGMDNYGYTF.

In this sample, this clone turned up a few times. Coverage ceases 3 residues before the CDR3 finishes, and the germline J gene fills in the end. This sequence joins TRBV7-8 and TRBJ1-3, with D perhaps matching TRBD1 (5 bases). The CDR3 runs to 16 residues. V gave up 5 bases and J gave up 3 bases, with 17 bases separating them. The germline gives CDR1 SGHVS, CDR2 FQNEAQ. This chain's CDR3 is CASSPRRQGFGNTIYF. Incomplete CDR3 DNA: TGTGCCAGCAGCCCTCGTAGGCAGGGTTTTGGAAACACC.

In its sample, this clone was seen many times. The read stops 3 residues short of the end of the CDR3; the missing end is completed from the germline J gene. The rearrangement joins TRBV19 to TRBJ1-3; unclear D gene. Trimming took 5 bases from V and 0 from J, leaving 8 bases between them. CDR1 is LNHDA, CDR2 SQIVND, per germline (reference sequence). This CDR3 has 14 amino acids. This chain's CDR3 is CASSLRSSGNTIYF. The part of the CDR3 DNA that was read is TGTGCCAGTAGTCTCAGGAGCTCTGGAAACACC.

In its sample, this clone was seen many times. The missing CDR3 end, 3 residues past where the read stops, is filled in from the germline J gene. The chain uses TRBV5-1 and TRBJ2-3; no reliable D call. Germline loops: CDR1 SGHRS, CDR2 YFSETQ. Deletions cut 3 bases from V and 4 bases from J, with 9 bases between. The CDR3 has 13 amino acids. Incomplete CDR3 DNA: TGCGCCAGCAGCTCAGAATATGCAGATACG. This codes for CASSSEYADT. Given in full, the CDR3 is CASSSEYADTQYF.

Many counts were recorded for this clone. An end of the junction differs from the germline gene, which may be a read error. The read finishes 3 residues shy of the CDR3 end, and the germline J gene is used to complete it. The J gene is TRBJ2-3, the V gene TRBV4-2; D is ambiguous. The CDR3 has 17 amino acids. The germline CDR1 and CDR2 sequences are LGHNA and YNFKEQ. The CDR3 protein is CASSQVGYGTASDPQYF. The covered CDR3 bases are TGCGCCAGCAGCCAAGTGGGTTACGGTACAGCCTCGGATCCG.

This clone was counted at least ten times. The observed sequence ends 3 residues before the CDR3 terminus, with the missing tail filled in from the germline J gene. This chain joins TRBV2 and TRBJ1-6, with D possibly being TRBD1 (5 bases). This CDR3 has 15 residues. V shed 8 bases and J shed 3 bases, with 14 bases lying between them. Germline V lookup: CDR1 SNHLY, CDR2 FYNNEI. CDR3 sequence reads: CASVKGSFYNSPLHF. Partial CDR3 DNA: TGTGCCAGCGTCAAGGGGAGTTTCTATAATTCACCC.